These T cell receptor beta chains were read from a single sample in a study of CD8 T cells in Susac syndrome. In TCRdb, the immunoSEQ multiplex PCR reads were re-called with MiXCR into one record per CDR3 protein. The table includes 210,000 or so distinct CDR3 sequences, about 94% detected once. Sequencing was carried out using CD4+ T cells from PBMCs. The receptors were sampled from a human donor with Susac syndrome. Each CDR3 is given with its conserved first and last residue. The D gene is left open where the match is weak. Expanded clones get a size class; other rows say once, few or many, or leave the size out.

abundance: NA; d_gene: TRBD2; v_gene: TRBV7-2; j_gene: TRBJ2-7; CDR3aa: CASGPSGSSYEQYF; CDR3nt: TGTGCCAGCGGCCCTAGCGGAAGCTCCTACGAGCAGTACTTC
abundance: NA; d_gene: TRBD1; v_gene: TRBV11-2; j_gene: TRBJ2-3; CDR3aa: CASSSRGLAQYF; CDR3nt: TGTGCCAGCAGCTCCAGGGGGTTAGCGCAGTATTTT
abundance: NA; d_gene: NA; v_gene: TRBV20-1; j_gene: TRBJ2-5; CDR3aa: CSASWPHDQETQYF; CDR3nt: TGCAGTGCTAGCTGGCCACACGACCAAGAGACCCAGTACTTC
abundance: once; d_gene: NA; v_gene: TRBV29-1; j_gene: TRBJ1-4; CDR3aa: CSVWTESNEKLFF; CDR3nt: TGCAGCGTATGGACAGAGTCTAATGAAAAACTGTTTTTT
abundance: NA; d_gene: TRBD1; v_gene: TRBV4-3; j_gene: TRBJ2-1; CDR3aa: CASSQEPVQGASYNEQFF; CDR3nt: TGCGCCAGCAGCCAAGAACCGGTACAGGGGGCCTCCTACAATGAGCAGTTCTTC
abundance: NA; d_gene: TRBD2; v_gene: TRBV7-9; j_gene: TRBJ2-5; CDR3aa: CASSLAGPLSGEETQYF; CDR3nt: TGTGCCAGCAGCTTAGCCGGCCCGCTTAGCGGGGAAGAGACCCAGTACTTC
abundance: NA; d_gene: NA; v_gene: TRBV11-2; j_gene: TRBJ2-1; CDR3aa: CASSLARSGEQFF; CDR3nt: TGTGCCAGCAGCTTAGCCAGGTCCGGTGAGCAGTTCTTC
abundance: NA; d_gene: NA; v_gene: TRBV20-1; j_gene: TRBJ1-5; CDR3aa: CSARDMRQGHQPQHF; CDR3nt: TGCAGTGCTAGAGATATGAGGCAGGGACATCAGCCCCAGCATTTT
abundance: NA; d_gene: NA; v_gene: TRBV6-5; j_gene: TRBJ1-1; CDR3aa: CASSHRGGTEAFF; CDR3nt: TGTGCCAGCAGCCATCGAGGGGGGACTGAAGCTTTCTTT
abundance: NA; d_gene: NA; v_gene: TRBV15; j_gene: TRBJ1-5; CDR3aa: CATSRDLGESSQPQHF; CDR3nt: TGTGCCACCAGCAGAGATCTTGGGGAGAGTAGTCAGCCCCAGCATTTT
abundance: NA; d_gene: TRBD2; v_gene: TRBV4-1; j_gene: TRBJ2-4; CDR3aa: CASSQDRLAGGLKNIQYF; CDR3nt: TGCGCCAGCAGCCAAGATCGTCTAGCGGGGGGCCTCAAAAACATTCAGTACTTC
abundance: NA; d_gene: NA; v_gene: TRBV20-1; j_gene: TRBJ1-2; CDR3aa: CSARRGSYGYTF; CDR3nt: TGCAGTGCAAGGAGGGGCTCGTATGGCTACACCTTC
abundance: NA; d_gene: TRBD2; v_gene: TRBV7-2; j_gene: TRBJ2-5; CDR3aa: CASSPWTSGQETQYF; CDR3nt: TGTGCCAGCAGCCCTTGGACTAGCGGCCAAGAGACCCAGTACTTC
abundance: NA; d_gene: TRBD2; v_gene: TRBV30; j_gene: TRBJ2-5; CDR3aa: CAWTSGGAWETQYF; CDR3nt: TGTGCCTGGACTAGCGGGGGGGCCTGGGAGACCCAGTACTTC
abundance: NA; d_gene: NA; v_gene: TRBV21-1; j_gene: TRBJ2-6; CDR3aa: CASSKKRPIRSGANVLTF; CDR3nt: TGTGCCAGCAGCAAAAAACGCCCCATCAGGTCTGGGGCCAACGTCCTGACTTTC
abundance: NA; d_gene: TRBD1; v_gene: TRBV30; j_gene: TRBJ1-6; CDR3aa: CAWSVKTGRHSPLHF; CDR3nt: TGTGCCTGGAGTGTCAAGACAGGGAGGCATTCACCCCTCCACTTT
abundance: NA; d_gene: NA; v_gene: TRBV4-1; j_gene: TRBJ1-2; CDR3aa: CASSPDDNYGYTF; CDR3nt: TGCGCCAGCAGCCCCGACGATAACTATGGCTACACCTTC
abundance: NA; d_gene: NA; v_gene: TRBV20-1; j_gene: TRBJ1-1; CDR3aa: CSARAPRTGNTEAFF; CDR3nt: TGCAGTGCTAGAGCCCCTAGAACCGGAAACACTGAAGCTTTCTTT
abundance: NA; d_gene: TRBD1; v_gene: TRBV2; j_gene: TRBJ1-4; CDR3aa: CASSAPTGALEKLFF; CDR3nt: TGTGCCAGCAGTGCCCCTACAGGGGCCCTAGAAAAACTGTTTTTT
abundance: once; d_gene: NA; v_gene: TRBV25-1; j_gene: TRBJ2-3; CDR3aa: CASSDRTGTDTQYF; CDR3nt: TGTGCCAGCAGTGACAGGACAGGCACAGATACGCAGTATTTT
abundance: NA; d_gene: NA; v_gene: TRBV27; j_gene: TRBJ2-1; CDR3aa: CASSGTFNEQFF; CDR3nt: TGTGCCAGCTCCGGGACCTTCAATGAGCAGTTCTTC
abundance: NA; d_gene: TRBD2; v_gene: TRBV5-1; j_gene: TRBJ2-5; CDR3aa: CASSLEGLAGQETQYF; CDR3nt: TGCGCCAGCAGCTTGGAGGGACTAGCGGGGCAAGAGACCCAGTACTTC
abundance: once; d_gene: TRBD2; v_gene: TRBV5-1; j_gene: TRBJ2-7; CDR3aa: CASSLAGDSYEQYF; CDR3nt: TGCGCCAGCAGCTTAGCGGGGGACTCCTACGAGCAGTACTTC
abundance: NA; d_gene: TRBD1; v_gene: TRBV15; j_gene: TRBJ1-1; CDR3aa: CATSRARGTGVDTEAFF; CDR3nt: TGTGCCACCAGCAGAGCTAGGGGAACAGGGGTGGACACTGAAGCTTTCTTT
abundance: NA; d_gene: NA; v_gene: TRBV6-5; j_gene: TRBJ2-7; CDR3aa: CASKEGYEQYF; CDR3nt: TGTGCCAGCAAAGAGGGCTACGAGCAGTACTTC